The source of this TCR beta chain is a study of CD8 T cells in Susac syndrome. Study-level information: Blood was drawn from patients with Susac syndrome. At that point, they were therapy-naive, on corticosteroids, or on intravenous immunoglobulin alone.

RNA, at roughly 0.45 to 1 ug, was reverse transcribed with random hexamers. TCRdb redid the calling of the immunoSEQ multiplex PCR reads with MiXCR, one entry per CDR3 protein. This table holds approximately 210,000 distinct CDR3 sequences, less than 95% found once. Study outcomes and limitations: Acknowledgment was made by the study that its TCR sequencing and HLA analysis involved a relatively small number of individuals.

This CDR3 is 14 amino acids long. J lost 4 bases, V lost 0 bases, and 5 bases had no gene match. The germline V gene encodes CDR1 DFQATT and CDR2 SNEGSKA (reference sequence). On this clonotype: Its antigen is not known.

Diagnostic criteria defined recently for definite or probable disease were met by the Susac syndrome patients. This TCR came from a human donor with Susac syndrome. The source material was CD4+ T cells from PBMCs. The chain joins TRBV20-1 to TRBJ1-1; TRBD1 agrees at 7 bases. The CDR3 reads CSARDPTGSTEAFF. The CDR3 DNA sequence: TGCAGTGCTAGAGATCCGACAGGGTCCACTGAAGCTTTCTTT.